These T cell receptor beta chains were read from a single sample in a study of blood T cells in healthy people across ages. TCRdb recomputed calls from the 5' RACE reads with MiXCR, one row per CDR3 protein. The table lists about a million distinct CDR3 sequences, roughly half of them singletons. Material: blood. The source of these receptors is a woman aged 55-69 years in good health. Each CDR3 is given with its conserved first and last residue. D genes are given only for firm matches. Clone size appears in some rows only: once, few, many, or a class for an expanded clone.

d_call	v_call	j_call	clone_size	cdr3_aa	cdr3_nt
-	TRBV20-1	TRBJ1-4	-	CSAPTRRGSEKLFF	TGCAGTGCACCCACCCGGCGAGGGAGTGAAAAACTGTTTTTT
-	TRBV5-5	TRBJ2-1	-	CASSRGESRRNEQFF	TGTGCCAGCAGCCGAGGGGAAAGTCGGAGGAATGAGCAGTTCTTC
-	TRBV18	TRBJ2-7	-	CASSPPGWGPNSYEQYF	TGTGCCAGCTCACCACCTGGATGGGGACCCAACTCCTACGAGCAGTACTTC
-	TRBV28	TRBJ1-6	-	CASSQGGFNSPLHF	TGTGCCAGCAGTCAAGGGGGTTTTAATTCACCCCTCCACTTT
-	TRBV7-6	TRBJ2-5	-	CASSSDGGSYNEQYF	TGTGCCAGCAGCTCCGACGGAGGCTCCTACAATGAGCAGTACTTC
-	TRBV6-2/TRBV6-3	TRBJ1-2	few	CASSKHKTDCTF	TGTGCCAGCAGTAAACATAAGACGGACTGCACCTTC
-	TRBV7-2	TRBJ2-1	few	CASSLAASSIRGNNEQFF	TGTGCCAGCAGCTTAGCGGCGTCCTCCATTAGGGGCAACAATGAGCAGTTCTTC
TRBD1	TRBV24-1	TRBJ1-5	-	CATSDPHESGTGGMFNQPQHF	TGTGCCACCAGTGACCCCCACGAGAGTGGGACAGGGGGTATGTTCAATCAGCCCCAGCATTTT
-	TRBV4-1	TRBJ1-4	few	CASSQDPWSGEGEKLFF	TGCGCCAGCAGCCAAGACCCCTGGTCGGGGGAGGGGGAAAAACTGTTTTTT
TRBD1	TRBV4-2	TRBJ2-7	-	CASSQHDRGYEQYF	TGTGCCAGCAGCCAACATGACAGGGGCTACGAGCAGTACTTC
-	TRBV24-1	TRBJ1-5	-	CATQGPYSNQPQHF	TGTGCCACCCAAGGACCTTATAGCAATCAGCCCCAGCATTTT
-	TRBV10-3	TRBJ2-3	-	CAIRDPGYDLDTQYF	TGTGCCATCAGGGACCCGGGTTATGACTTAGATACGCAGTATTTT
TRBD1	TRBV5-5	TRBJ2-4	-	CASTKTGDIQYF	TGTGCCAGCACAAAGACAGGGGACATTCAGTACTTC
-	TRBV5-1	TRBJ1-6	-	CASKEGGSPLHF	TGCGCCAGCAAGGAGGGCGGATCACCCCTCCACTTT
-	TRBV6-6	TRBJ2-3	-	CASSLQSYPDTRYF	TGTGCCAGCAGTTTGCAGTCGTACCCAGATACGCGGTATTTT
-	TRBV29-1	TRBJ2-3	few	CSVRDSGWTSTDTQYF	TGCAGCGTGAGGGATTCTGGATGGACTAGCACAGATACGCAGTATTTT
TRBD1	TRBV29-1	TRBJ1-4	-	CSVGTAPNEKLFF	TGCAGCGTCGGGACAGCACCTAATGAAAAACTGTTTTTT
TRBD2	TRBV7-3	TRBJ2-3	-	CASSLIGGRNTDTQYF	TGTGCCAGCAGCTTAATAGGCGGGAGGAACACAGATACGCAGTATTTT
-	TRBV3-1	TRBJ2-7	-	CASSPIPAGDEQYF	TGTGCCAGCAGCCCCATTCCGGCAGGCGACGAGCAGTACTTC
-	TRBV19	TRBJ1-1	-	CASKGYHTEAFF	TGTGCCAGTAAAGGTTACCACACTGAAGCTTTCTTT
-	TRBV28	TRBJ2-5	few	CASSPSLQETQYF	TGTGCCAGCAGCCCGAGTCTCCAAGAGACCCAGTACTTC
TRBD1	TRBV5-6	TRBJ2-1	-	CASSPGTGASYNEQFF	TGTGCCAGCAGCCCCGGGACAGGGGCCTCCTACAATGAGCAGTTCTTC
-	TRBV24-1	TRBJ2-3	few	CATIDPRDTQYF	TGTGCCACTATCGATCCACGAGATACGCAGTATTTT
-	TRBV28	TRBJ2-7	-	CASSLILSLAYEQYF	TGTGCCAGCAGTTTAATTCTCAGTCTTGCCTACGAGCAGTACTTC
-	TRBV18	TRBJ2-7	once	CASSPRTGGQGEQYF	TGTGCCAGCTCACCACGGACGGGAGGTCAGGGGGAGCAGTACTTC
-	TRBV9	TRBJ1-4	few	CASSVGPATNEKLFF	TGTGCCAGCAGCGTAGGCCCGGCAACTAATGAAAAACTGTTTTTT
TRBD2	TRBV12-3/TRBV12-4	TRBJ2-5	few	CASSLRLAVETQYF	TGTGCCAGCAGTTTGCGACTAGCAGTGGAGACCCAGTACTTC
-	TRBV6-1	TRBJ2-4	-	CASRDLQVTQPVRQYF	TGTGCCAGCAGGGATCTGCAGGTAACCCAACCAGTACGGCAGTACTTC
-	TRBV28	TRBJ2-3	-	CASRTEYGGSTDTQYF	TGTGCCAGCAGGACCGAGTACGGGGGTAGCACAGATACGCAGTATTTT
-	TRBV7-2	TRBJ2-7	-	CASSPFTGPSYEQYF	TGTGCCAGCAGCCCCTTCACAGGTCCATCCTACGAGCAGTACTTC
-	TRBV27	TRBJ2-2	-	CASSYKDRELFF	TGTGCCAGCAGTTACAAAGACAGGGAGCTGTTTTTT
-	TRBV3-1	TRBJ2-7	few	CASSRDIDYEQYF	TGTGCCAGCAGCCGAGACATCGACTACGAGCAGTACTTC
-	TRBV28	TRBJ2-3	-	CASSLPLVTDTQYF	TGTGCCAGCAGTTTACCACTCGTCACAGATACGCAGTATTTT
-	TRBV7-9	TRBJ2-3	-	CASTKGRTSTDTQYF	TGTGCCAGCACCAAGGGACGCACTAGCACAGATACGCAGTATTTT
-	TRBV4-3	TRBJ2-7	few	CASSQDFVAQGNYEQYF	TGCGCCAGCAGCCAAGATTTCGTCGCGCAGGGAAACTACGAGCAGTACTTC
-	TRBV13	TRBJ2-7	few	CASSPRDLGYEQYF	TGTGCCAGCAGCCCTCGGGACTTGGGCTACGAGCAGTACTTC
TRBD2	TRBV9	TRBJ2-5	-	CASSAGSGTSIFYEQYF	TGTGCCAGCAGCGCTGGGTCGGGGACTAGCATTTTCTATGAGCAGTACTTC
-	TRBV3-1	TRBJ2-1	-	CASSQANREQFF	TGTGCCAGCAGCCAAGCTAACCGTGAGCAGTTCTTC
TRBD2	TRBV5-5	TRBJ2-3	-	CASSSGTSGDAQYF	TGTGCCAGCAGCTCAGGGACTAGCGGAGATGCGCAGTATTTT
-	TRBV29-1	TRBJ1-1	-	CSVENRVNTEAFF	TGCAGCGTTGAGAACCGGGTGAACACTGAAGCTTTCTTT
-	TRBV12-3/TRBV12-4	TRBJ1-5	few	CASIPSLSSNQPQHF	TGTGCCAGCATCCCATCACTCTCTAGCAATCAGCCCCAGCATTTT
TRBD2	TRBV5-5	TRBJ2-3	many	CASSELAGGTQYF	TGTGCCAGCAGCGAACTAGCGGGAGGTACGCAGTATTTT
-	TRBV6-1	TRBJ1-2	many	CASSKASGGGNYGYTF	TGTGCCAGCAGTAAAGCGTCCGGGGGCGGAAACTATGGCTACACCTTC
-	TRBV20-1	TRBJ2-3	-	CSARRGVSTDTQYF	TGCAGTGCTAGGAGGGGGGTCAGCACAGATACGCAGTATTTT
-	TRBV9	TRBJ2-7	-	CASSVGSVSYEQYF	TGTGCCAGCAGCGTTGGCAGCGTCTCCTACGAGCAGTACTTC
TRBD1	TRBV5-5	TRBJ1-2	-	CASSRPGQSNYGYTF	TGTGCCAGCAGCCGTCCGGGACAGTCGAACTATGGCTACACCTTC
-	TRBV29-1	TRBJ2-4	-	CSVGLGGGGAKNVQYF	TGCAGCGTTGGTTTGGGGGGAGGCGGAGCCAAAAACGTTCAGTACTTC
-	TRBV28	TRBJ2-7	-	CASNEGSSLGVQYF	TGTGCCAGCAATGAGGGAAGTTCATTGGGTGTGCAGTACTTC
-	TRBV25-1	TRBJ1-1	-	CASRQGMNTEAFF	TGTGCCAGCAGACAGGGTATGAACACTGAAGCTTTCTTT
TRBD1	TRBV3-1	TRBJ1-2	few	CASSQGQGVFGYTF	TGTGCCAGCAGCCAGGGACAGGGGGTATTTGGCTACACCTTC
TRBD1	TRBV12-3/TRBV12-4	TRBJ2-5	-	CASSRTGGKETQYF	TGTGCCAGCAGTCGGACAGGGGGCAAAGAGACCCAGTACTTC
-	TRBV18	TRBJ2-1	-	CASSLLAANNEQFF	TGTGCCAGCTCACTTTTAGCGGCTAACAATGAGCAGTTCTTC
-	TRBV28	TRBJ1-6	once	CASRVQSYRNSPLHF	TGTGCCAGCAGAGTGCAGTCTTATAGGAATTCACCCCTCCACTTT
-	TRBV25-1	TRBJ1-6	-	CASRGIRPDSPLHF	TGTGCCAGCAGAGGAATCCGGCCCGATTCACCCCTCCACTTT
-	TRBV10-3	TRBJ1-5	-	CAISESGFYQPQHF	TGTGCCATCAGTGAGTCCGGGTTTTATCAGCCCCAGCATTTT
-	TRBV4-3	TRBJ2-7	-	CASSQVSRGYYEQYF	TGCGCCAGCAGCCAAGTCTCCAGGGGCTACTACGAGCAGTACTTC
-	TRBV5-6	TRBJ1-5	-	CASSFQLYSNQPQHF	TGTGCCAGCTCGTTTCAGTTGTATAGCAATCAGCCCCAGCATTTT